The rows below give T cell receptor beta chains drawn from one sample of a study of cytomegalovirus exposure and HLA in healthy donors. Here immunoSEQ multiplex PCR was the method, and the copy in TCRdb shows in-frame clones only, minus some. The table lists approximately 150,000 clones, around 80% of them singletons, with under 2% in the top ten. Sample: PBMCs. The receptors derive from a man aged 40-50 years in good health and CMV-seronegative. Each CDR3 is given with its conserved first and last residue. A D gene is named only where the DNA matches it firmly. Rows may omit the clone size; those that give it use once, few, many or a size class.

j_gene,d_gene,abundance,v_gene,CDR3nt,CDR3aa
TRBJ1-5,NA,few,TRBV6-6,TGTGCCAGCAGCCCAGGGACATCGGATCAGCCCCAGCATTTT,CASSPGTSDQPQHF
TRBJ1-1,NA,NA,TRBV4-1,TGCGCCAGCAGCCAAGACCGAGGGAACTACACTGAAGCTTTCTTT,CASSQDRGNYTEAFF
TRBJ1-2,TRBD1,NA,TRBV20-1,TGCAGTGCAAGGACAGGGGGTGGCTACACCTTC,CSARTGGGYTF
TRBJ2-3,NA,NA,TRBV4-1,TGCGCCAGCAGCCAGGTGGCGGGATCTAGCACAGATACGCAGTATTTT,CASSQVAGSSTDTQYF
TRBJ2-1,TRBD1,NA,TRBV7-9,TGTGCCAGCAGCAACCGGGACAGGGGGTTCAATGAGCAGTTCTTC,CASSNRDRGFNEQFF
TRBJ2-3,TRBD1,NA,TRBV5-6,TGTGCCAGCAGCCATGACAGGGGGCGAGGAAATACGCAGTATTTT,CASSHDRGRGNTQYF
TRBJ2-3,NA,NA,TRBV5-6,TGTGCCAGCAGCTTGGGGGCAGGCCGAAGCACAGATACGCAGTATTTT,CASSLGAGRSTDTQYF
TRBJ2-2,NA,few,TRBV11-3,TGTGCCAGCAGCTTAGGACAGACGTCGAACACCGGGGAGCTGTTTTTT,CASSLGQTSNTGELFF
TRBJ1-1,NA,NA,TRBV10-3,TGTGCCATCAGTAAAATGACAGGTATGAACACTGAAGCTTTCTTT,CAISKMTGMNTEAFF
TRBJ1-5,NA,NA,TRBV11-2,TGTGCCAGCAGCTTAGATTCAGGACAGCCCCAGCATTTT,CASSLDSGQPQHF
TRBJ1-2,NA,NA,TRBV5-4,TGTGCCAGCAGCTTGGGGACAGCCTATGGCTACACCTTC,CASSLGTAYGYTF
TRBJ2-2,NA,NA,TRBV5-1,TGCGCCAGCAGCGAGGCCGTCGGATTCGGCACCGGGGAGCTGTTTTTT,CASSEAVGFGTGELFF
TRBJ1-2,TRBD1,NA,TRBV7-9,TGTGCCAGCAGCTCGACAGGGGTCGGCTACACCTTC,CASSSTGVGYTF
TRBJ1-6,NA,NA,TRBV5-6,TGTGCCAGCAGCTTCCTTTCACCCCTCCACTTT,CASSFLSPLHF
TRBJ1-2,NA,NA,TRBV27,TGTGCCAGCAGTTTGGGGGCCGAGGGCTATGGCTACACCTTC,CASSLGAEGYGYTF
TRBJ2-6,TRBD1,NA,TRBV5-1,TGCGCCAGCAGCCTAGGGACAGCATCATCTGGGGCCAACGTCCTGACTTTC,CASSLGTASSGANVLTF
TRBJ2-5,TRBD2,NA,TRBV28,TGTGCCAGCAGTTCCACACTAGCGGGGAAACAAGAGACCCAGTACTTC,CASSSTLAGKQETQYF
TRBJ2-3,NA,NA,TRBV7-3,TGTGCCAGCAGCCCCACAGTTGCAGATACGCAGTATTTT,CASSPTVADTQYF
TRBJ2-2,NA,NA,TRBV27,TGTGCCAGCAGTCTCCTGAAACTTGGCACCGGGGAGCTGTTTTTT,CASSLLKLGTGELFF
TRBJ2-1,NA,once,TRBV5-1,TGCGCCAGCAGACTCGTCCAAAGCTCCTACAATGAGCAGTTCTTC,CASRLVQSSYNEQFF
TRBJ2-5,TRBD2,NA,TRBV10-3,TGTGCCATCAGTGATGGGTTGGGCCTAGCGGGAGAGAATTGGAACGAAAGGGAGACCCAGTACTTC,CAISDGLGLAGENWNERETQYF
TRBJ2-2,TRBD1,NA,TRBV6-1,TGTGCCAGCAGGGCAGGGGACAGTGAAACCGGGGAGCTGTTTTTT,CASRAGDSETGELFF